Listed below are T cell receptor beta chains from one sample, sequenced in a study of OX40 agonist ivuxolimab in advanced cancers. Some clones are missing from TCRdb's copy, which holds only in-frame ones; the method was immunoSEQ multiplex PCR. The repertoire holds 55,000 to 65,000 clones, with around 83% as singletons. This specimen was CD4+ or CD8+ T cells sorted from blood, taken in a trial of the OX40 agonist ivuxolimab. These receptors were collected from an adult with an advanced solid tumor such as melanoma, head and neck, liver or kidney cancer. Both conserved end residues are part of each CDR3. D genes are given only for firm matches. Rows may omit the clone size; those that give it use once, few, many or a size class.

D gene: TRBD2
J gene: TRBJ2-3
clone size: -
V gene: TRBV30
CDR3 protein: CAWTRGLAGVGATDTQYF
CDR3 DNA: TGTGCCTGGACTAGAGGACTAGCGGGAGTGGGAGCCACAGATACGCAGTATTTT

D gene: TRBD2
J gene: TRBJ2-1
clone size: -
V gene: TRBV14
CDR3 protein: CASSQELAGSNEQFF
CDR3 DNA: TGTGCCAGCAGCCAAGAACTAGCGGGATCGAATGAGCAGTTCTTC

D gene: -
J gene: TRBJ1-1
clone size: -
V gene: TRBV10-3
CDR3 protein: CAISDGGQFSTEAFF
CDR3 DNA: TGTGCCATCAGTGACGGTGGACAGTTCAGCACTGAAGCTTTCTTT

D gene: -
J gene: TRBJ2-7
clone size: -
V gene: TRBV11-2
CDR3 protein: CASSLGRVYEQYF
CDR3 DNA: TGTGCCAGCAGCTTAGGGCGCGTCTACGAGCAGTACTTC

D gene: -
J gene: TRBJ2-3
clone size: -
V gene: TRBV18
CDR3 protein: CASSPPTSRTDTQYF
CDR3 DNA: TGTGCCAGCTCACCACCGACTAGTAGGACAGATACGCAGTATTTT

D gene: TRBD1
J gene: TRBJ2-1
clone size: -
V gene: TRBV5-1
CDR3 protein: CASSLAGTGGNEQFF
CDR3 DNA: TGCGCCAGCAGCCTGGCGGGGACAGGGGGCAATGAGCAGTTCTTC

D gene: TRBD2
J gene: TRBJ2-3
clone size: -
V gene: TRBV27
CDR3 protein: CASSPSASGTDTQYF
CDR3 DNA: TGTGCCAGCAGTCCCTCGGCTAGCGGAACAGATACGCAGTATTTT

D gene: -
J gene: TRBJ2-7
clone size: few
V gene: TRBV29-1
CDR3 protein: CSVLLSYHEQYF
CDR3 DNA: TGCAGCGTTCTTCTCAGTTACCACGAGCAGTACTTC

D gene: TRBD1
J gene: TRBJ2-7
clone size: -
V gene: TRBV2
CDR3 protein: CASRLGTVDYEQYF
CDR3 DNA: TGTGCCAGCCGACTCGGGACAGTTGATTACGAGCAGTACTTC

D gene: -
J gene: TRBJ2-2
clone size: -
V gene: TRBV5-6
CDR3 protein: CASSLGPHTGELFF
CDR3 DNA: TGTGCCAGCAGCTTGGGGCCCCACACCGGGGAGCTGTTTTTT

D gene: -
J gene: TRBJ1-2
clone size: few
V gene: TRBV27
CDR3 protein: CASGRTSLRDGYTF
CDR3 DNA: TGTGCCAGCGGCAGGACCTCTTTGAGGGATGGCTACACCTTC

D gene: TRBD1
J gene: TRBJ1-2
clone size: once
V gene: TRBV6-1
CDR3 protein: CASSATGVGGYTF
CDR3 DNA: TGTGCCAGCAGTGCGACAGGGGTCGGTGGCTACACCTTC

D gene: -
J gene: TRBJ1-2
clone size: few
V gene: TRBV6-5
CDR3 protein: CASSLVTSLTF
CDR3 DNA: TGTGCCAGCAGCCTAGTCACGTCTCTCACCTTC

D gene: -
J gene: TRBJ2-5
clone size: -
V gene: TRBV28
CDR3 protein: CASNRQARETQYF
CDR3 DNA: TGTGCCAGCAACCGACAGGCAAGGGAGACCCAGTACTTC

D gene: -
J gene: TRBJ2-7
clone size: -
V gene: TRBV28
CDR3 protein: CASSSGQTWAYEQYF
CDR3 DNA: TGTGCCAGCAGTTCAGGACAGACCTGGGCCTACGAGCAGTACTTC

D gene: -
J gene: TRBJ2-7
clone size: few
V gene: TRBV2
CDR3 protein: CATGNRLSYEQYF
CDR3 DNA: TGTGCCACCGGAAACAGACTCTCCTACGAGCAGTACTTC